These 12 T cell receptor beta chains share one sample of origin, sequenced in a study of blood T cell repertoires in COVID-19. Sequenced by immunoSEQ multiplex PCR; TCRdb stores in-frame clones only, minus some. The sample has more than 350,000 clones; around nine tenths are singletons. Sequenced: PBMCs or T cells enriched from blood (not recorded which). Every receptor here comes from a woman between 45 and 60 years old who had recovered from COVID-19.

This chain uses TRBV7-6 with TRBJ1-2, with TRBD1 matching over 11 bases. Germline lookup yields CDR1 SGHVS and CDR2 FNYEAQ. The length of the CDR3 is 16 residues. With V trimmed by 3 bases and J by 4 bases, 7 bases remained unmatched. The CDR3 reads CASSFPIGTGGYGYTF. The CDR3 DNA follows: TGTGCCAGCAGCTTTCCTATTGGGACAGGGGGCTATGGCTACACCTTC.

The chain recombines TRBV3-1 (or the pseudogene TRBV3-2) with TRBJ2-7; TRBD2 agrees at 9 bases. The CDR3 contains 14 residues. The V gene end was trimmed by 1 base and the J gene end by 6 bases; junction bases not matched to a gene: 4. Germline loops: CDR1 LGHDT, CDR2 YNNKEL (reference sequence). In nucleotides, the CDR3 is TGTGCCAGCAGCCAAGGCGGGAGGGTAGGCGAGCAGTACTTC. This translates into CASSQGGRVGEQYF.

The V gene is TRBV7-9, the J gene TRBJ1-2; unclear D gene. V lost 8 bases to trimming and J lost 2 bases, with 12 bases between them. Germline V gives CDR1 SEHNR, CDR2 FQNEAQ (reference sequence). The CDR3 is 13 residues long. The CDR3 is CASSEAANYGYTF. Here the CDR3 DNA reads TGTGCCAGCTCCGAGGCGGCAAACTATGGCTACACCTTC.

The rearrangement uses TRBV29-1 and TRBJ2-1, with D perhaps matching TRBD2 (5 bases). Trimming cost V 8 bases and J 11 bases, with 16 bases left between them. Germline V gene sequence: CDR1 SQVTM, CDR2 ANQGSEA. The CDR3 totals 11 residues. The CDR3 reads CSLRTGPQQFF. The DNA of the CDR3 is TGCAGCCTGAGGACTGGCCCTCAGCAGTTCTTC.

The chain employs TRBV19 and TRBJ2-7; 8 positions match TRBD1. The V and J ends lost 8 bases and 2 bases, in that order; junction bases with no gene match: 2. Germline V gives CDR1 LNHDA, CDR2 SQIVND (reference sequence). The CDR3 spans 12 residues. DNA for the CDR3: TGTGCCAGTGGGACAGGCGCCTACGAGCAGTACTTC. This translates into CASGTGAYEQYF.

In its sample, this clone was seen a few times. The chain combines TRBV7-2 with TRBJ1-5; TRBD1 agrees at 9 bases. V lost 6 bases and J lost 6; bases outside the gene matches: 9. The CDR3 runs to 15 residues. Germline V gives CDR1 SGHTA, CDR2 FQGNSA. The CDR3 sequence is CASRIGQGLGQPQHF. CDR3 in DNA: TGTGCCAGCAGAATTGGACAGGGGTTGGGTCAGCCCCAGCATTTT.

This clone was detected only a few times. This chain connects TRBV7-6 to TRBJ2-7; D is possibly TRBD2 (6 bases). From germline, CDR1 is SGHVS and CDR2 FNYEAQ. Trimming shortened V by 1 base and J by 7 bases, and 17 bases separated the two germline ends. The CDR3 runs 15 residues. In DNA, the CDR3 is TGTGCCAGCAGCTTAGTATCTAGTTTGAGCGGGGAGCAGTACTTC. This encodes CASSLVSSLSGEQYF.

The chain recombines TRBV5-1 with TRBJ1-4; possible D gene TRBD1, 5 bases. Per germline, CDR1 SGHRS and CDR2 YFSETQ. The CDR3 has 14 residues. V was trimmed by 5 bases and J by 5 bases, leaving 13 bases between them. The CDR3 loop reads CASRVGHPNEKLFF. CDR3 in DNA: TGCGCCAGCAGGGTAGGACATCCGAATGAAAAACTGTTTTTT.

The rearrangement joins TRBV4-1 to TRBJ2-7; 9 bases map to TRBD1. CDR3 length: 18 residues. Trimming cost V 4 bases and J 2 bases; bases outside gene matches: 15. CDR1 MGHRA and CDR2 YSYEKL come from the germline V gene. CDR3 sequence reads: CASSPTRTGASDTYEQYF. CDR3 nucleotide sequence: TGCGCCAGCAGCCCTACCCGGACAGGGGCGTCGGATACCTACGAGCAGTACTTC.

The chain has TRBV2 and TRBJ1-3; tentative D call: TRBD1 (6 bases). CDR1 and CDR2 from the germline V gene are SNHLY and FYNNEI. Trimming removed 6 bases from V and 5 bases from J, with 17 bases in between. The length of the CDR3 is 15 residues. The CDR3 DNA follows: TGTGCCAGCAGGGAGGACAGTTGGATGCGAAACACCATATATTTT. Amino acid sequence: CASREDSWMRNTIYF.

The genes are TRBV18 and TRBJ1-1; TRBD1 matches at 8 bases. There are 12 residues in the CDR3. Trimming cost V 6 bases and J 10 bases; bases outside gene matches: 7. CDR1 and CDR2 from the germline V gene are KGHSH and LQKENI. Here the CDR3 DNA reads TGTGCCAGCTCGCCGACAGGGGATTCAGCTTTCTTT. Translating gives CASSPTGDSAFF.

The chain couples TRBV11-2 to TRBJ2-5; 8 bases match TRBD2. The germline V gene has CDR1 SGHAT and CDR2 FQNNGV. The CDR3 is 16 amino acids. J gave up 2 bases and V 5 bases, and 10 bases lay outside the gene matches. The CDR3 nucleotides are TGTGCCAGCAGCCACCAGAGCGGGGGAATACAAGAGACCCAGTACTTC. It yields the protein CASSHQSGGIQETQYF.